This entry concerns a single TCR beta chain. The sample originates from a study of cytomegalovirus exposure and HLA in healthy donors. V lost 9 bases to trimming and J lost 13 bases, with 22 bases between them. Germline V gives CDR1 SGHRS, CDR2 YFSETQ. This CDR3 has 12 residues. The PCR contained 60 Vbeta and 13 Jbeta primers. The assay was immunoSEQ multiplex PCR, and TCRdb's table has in-frame clones only and misses some. This sample has about 210,000 clones; 79% occur once, and the top ten carry 0.35% to 0.5%. The V call is TRBV5-1, the J call TRBJ2-5, with D possibly being TRBD2 (6 bases). This TCR derives from a male donor in good health and CMV-seropositive. Sequencing was performed on PBMCs. Here the CDR3 reads CANPPEGHLGYF. The CDR3 nucleotides are TGCGCCAATCCGCCGGAGGGTCATCTCGGGTACTTC.